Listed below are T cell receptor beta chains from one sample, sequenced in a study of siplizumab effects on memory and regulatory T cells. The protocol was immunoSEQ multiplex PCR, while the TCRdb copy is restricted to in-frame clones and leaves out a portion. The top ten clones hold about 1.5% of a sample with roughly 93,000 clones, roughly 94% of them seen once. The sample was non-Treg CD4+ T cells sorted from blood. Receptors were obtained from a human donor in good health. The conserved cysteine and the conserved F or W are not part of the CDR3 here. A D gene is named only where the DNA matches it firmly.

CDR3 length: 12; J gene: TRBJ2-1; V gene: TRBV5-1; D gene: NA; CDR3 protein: ASSRQGPYNEQF
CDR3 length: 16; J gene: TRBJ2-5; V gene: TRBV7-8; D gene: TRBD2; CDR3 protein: ASSTKTSGGEKWKTQY
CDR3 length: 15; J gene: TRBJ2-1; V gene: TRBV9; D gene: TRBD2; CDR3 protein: ASSVDPSSSGNNEQF
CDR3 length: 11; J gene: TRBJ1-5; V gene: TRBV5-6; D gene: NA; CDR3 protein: ASSSRPAEPQH
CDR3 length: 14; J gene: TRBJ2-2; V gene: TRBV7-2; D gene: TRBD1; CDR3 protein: ASSHVPGQPTGELF
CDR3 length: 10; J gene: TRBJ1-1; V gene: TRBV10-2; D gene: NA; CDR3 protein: ASGVGDTEAF
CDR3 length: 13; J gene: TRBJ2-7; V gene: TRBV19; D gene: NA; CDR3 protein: ASKRDSELSYEQY
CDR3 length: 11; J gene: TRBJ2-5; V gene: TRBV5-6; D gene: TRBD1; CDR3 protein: ASRRTGVETQY
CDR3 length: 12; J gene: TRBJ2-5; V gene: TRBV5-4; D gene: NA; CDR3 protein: ASSFSGTLETQY
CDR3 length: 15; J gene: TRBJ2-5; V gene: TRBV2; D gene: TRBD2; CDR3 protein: ASIHTSGKIMGETQY
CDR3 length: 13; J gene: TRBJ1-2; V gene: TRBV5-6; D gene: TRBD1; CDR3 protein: ASSLGQGMGYGYT
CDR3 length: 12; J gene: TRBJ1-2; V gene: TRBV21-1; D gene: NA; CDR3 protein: ASGGSMCQGGYT
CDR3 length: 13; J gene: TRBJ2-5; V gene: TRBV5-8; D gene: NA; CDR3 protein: ASSLGTFLQETQY
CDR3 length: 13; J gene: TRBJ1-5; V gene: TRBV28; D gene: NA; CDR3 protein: ASRKVGGNNQPQH
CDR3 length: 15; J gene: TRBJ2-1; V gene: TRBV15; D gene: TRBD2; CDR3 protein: ATSGRIAGTLRNEQF
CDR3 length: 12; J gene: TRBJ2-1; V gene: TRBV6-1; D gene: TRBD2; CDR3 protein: ASSELAVPLEQF
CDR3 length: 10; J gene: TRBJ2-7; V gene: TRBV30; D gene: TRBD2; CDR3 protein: AWTGGPGEQY
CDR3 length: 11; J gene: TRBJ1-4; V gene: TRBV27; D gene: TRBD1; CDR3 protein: ASLRTGEEKLF